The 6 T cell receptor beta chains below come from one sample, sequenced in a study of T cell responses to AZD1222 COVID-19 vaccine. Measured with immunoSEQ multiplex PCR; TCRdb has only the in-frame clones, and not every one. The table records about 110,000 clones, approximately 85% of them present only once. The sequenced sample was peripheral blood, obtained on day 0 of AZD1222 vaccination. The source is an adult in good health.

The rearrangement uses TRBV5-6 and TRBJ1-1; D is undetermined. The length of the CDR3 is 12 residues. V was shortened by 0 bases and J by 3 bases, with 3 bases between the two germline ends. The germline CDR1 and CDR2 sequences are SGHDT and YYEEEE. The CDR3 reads CASSLADTEAFF. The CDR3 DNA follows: TGTGCCAGCAGCTTGGCAGACACTGAAGCTTTCTTT.

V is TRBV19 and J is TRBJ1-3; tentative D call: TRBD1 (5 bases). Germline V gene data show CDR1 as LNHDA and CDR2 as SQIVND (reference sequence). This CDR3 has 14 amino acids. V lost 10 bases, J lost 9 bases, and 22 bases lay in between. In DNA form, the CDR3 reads TGTGCCACAAGGCCGGGGCCTTTGGAGGGCACCATATATTTT. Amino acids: CATRPGPLEGTIYF.

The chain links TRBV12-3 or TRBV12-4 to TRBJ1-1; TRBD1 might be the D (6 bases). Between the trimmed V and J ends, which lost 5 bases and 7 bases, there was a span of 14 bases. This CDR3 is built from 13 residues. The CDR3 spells CASSREGGFEAFF. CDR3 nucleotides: TGTGCCAGCAGTCGAGAAGGGGGTTTTGAAGCTTTCTTT.

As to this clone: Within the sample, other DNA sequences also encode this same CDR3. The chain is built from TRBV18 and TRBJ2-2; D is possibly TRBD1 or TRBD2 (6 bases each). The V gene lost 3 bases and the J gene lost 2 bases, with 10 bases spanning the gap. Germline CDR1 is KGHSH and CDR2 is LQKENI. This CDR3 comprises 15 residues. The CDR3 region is CASSPGGPNTGELFF. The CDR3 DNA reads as TGTGCCAGCTCACCCGGGGGCCCCAACACCGGGGAGCTGTTTTTT. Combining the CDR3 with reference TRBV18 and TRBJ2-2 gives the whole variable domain NAGVMQNPRHLVRRRGQEARLRCSPMKGHSHVYWYRQLPEEGLKFMVYLQKENIIDESGMPKERFSAEFPKEGPSILRIQQVVRGDSAAYFCASSPGGPNTGELFFGEGSRLTVL.

Here the CDR3 reads CSGRGQGRQPQHF. CDR3 sequence (DNA): TGCAGCGGGAGGGGACAGGGTAGACAGCCCCAGCATTTT. V usage is TRBV29-1 and J usage is TRBJ1-5; 9 positions match TRBD1. The CDR3 contains 13 residues. J was trimmed by 7 bases and V by 7 bases; bases with no gene match: 8. The germline V gene has CDR1 SQVTM and CDR2 ANQGSEA.

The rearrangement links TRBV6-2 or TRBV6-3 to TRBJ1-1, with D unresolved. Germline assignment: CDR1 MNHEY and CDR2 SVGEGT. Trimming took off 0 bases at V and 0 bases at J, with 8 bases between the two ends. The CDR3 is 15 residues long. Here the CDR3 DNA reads TGTGCCAGCAGTTACTCATTCGGGCTGAACACTGAAGCTTTCTTT. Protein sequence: CASSYSFGLNTEAFF.